Detailed here is one TCR beta chain. Trimming cost V 4 bases and J 9 bases; bases outside gene matches: 2. Germline loops: CDR1 LNHDA, CDR2 SQIVND (reference sequence). The CDR3 sequence is 13 residues long. This entry is derived from a study of blood T cell repertoires in COVID-19. Sequenced by immunoSEQ multiplex PCR; TCRdb stores in-frame clones only, minus some. Of about 250,000 clones in the sample, 65% to 90% are singletons; the top ten hold approximately 5.1%. The V and J genes are TRBV19 and TRBJ1-6; 8 bases match TRBD1. The sequence came from a man between 45 and 60 years old with COVID-19, enrolled during active disease. Sequencing was performed on peripheral blood. CDR3 sequence (DNA): TGTGCCAGTAGTACAGGGGGCCTTTCACCCCTCCACTTT. Translated, it gives CASSTGGLSPLHF.